This is a list of T cell receptor beta chains from one sample in a study of blood T cell repertoires in COVID-19. Data came from immunoSEQ multiplex PCR; TCRdb stores just in-frame clones and leaves some out. The data show roughly 380,000 clones, 81% seen once. Sequencing used peripheral blood. All receptors come from a human donor with acute or convalescent COVID-19. The donor label of this sample is uncertain. CDR3s include the opening cysteine and the closing phenylalanine or tryptophan. A D gene is named only where the DNA matches it firmly. Rows give clone size only sometimes, using once, few, many, or a class for an expanded clone.

.,TRBV12-3/TRBV12-4,.,TRBJ2-7,TGTGCCAGCAGTTTGGGGAGCTCCTACGAGCAGTACTTC,CASSLGSSYEQYF
TRBD2,TRBV18,.,TRBJ2-2,TGTGCCAGCTCACCACCTGTACTAGCGGAAAACACCGGGGAGCTGTTTTTT,CASSPPVLAENTGELFF
TRBD2,TRBV28,.,TRBJ2-7,TGTGCCAGCAGTCTCCTGGGTCGAGCGGGAGCCTACGAGCAGTACTTC,CASSLLGRAGAYEQYF
TRBD1,TRBV6-5,.,TRBJ2-2,TGTGCCAGCAGTAAACAGGGGCTGAACACCGGGGAGCTGTTTTTT,CASSKQGLNTGELFF
TRBD1,TRBV6-5,.,TRBJ1-4,TGTGCCAGCAGTTATTCCGGGACAGGGGATGAAAAACTGTTTTTT,CASSYSGTGDEKLFF
.,TRBV9,.,TRBJ1-4,TGTGCCAGCAGCCTCCAAGAGCCGGGGAGAAAGGGAAAACTGTTTTTT,CASSLQEPGRKGKLFF
.,TRBV4-2,.,TRBJ2-3,TGTGCCAGCAGCCAAGCATCCGCTGGGGGCCTCCCGACAGATACGCAGTATTTT,CASSQASAGGLPTDTQYF
TRBD2,TRBV14,.,TRBJ2-1,TGTGCCAGCAGGCGAACCGGGACTAGGTCCGATGAGCAGTTCTTC,CASRRTGTRSDEQFF
.,TRBV5-1,.,TRBJ2-3,TGCGCCAGCAGCACCGGAGACTCTAGCACAGATACGCAGTATTTT,CASSTGDSSTDTQYF
TRBD1,TRBV9,.,TRBJ1-1,TGTGCCAGCAGACCAACAGGGGGGAACACTGAAGCTTTCTTT,CASRPTGGNTEAFF
TRBD2,TRBV6-2/TRBV6-3,.,TRBJ2-2,TGTGCCAGCAGCCAAAGGACTAGCGGGACGACCGGGGAGCTGTTTTTT,CASSQRTSGTTGELFF
TRBD1,TRBV7-9,.,TRBJ1-6,TGTGCCAGCAGCCCGCGACAGGGGTTTAATTCACCCCTCCACTTT,CASSPRQGFNSPLHF
TRBD2,TRBV18,.,TRBJ2-3,TGTGCCAGCTCACCATTACGGGGGGCAGATACGCAGTATTTT,CASSPLRGADTQYF
.,TRBV15,few,TRBJ2-1,TGTGCCACCAGCAGCAACAGGGCGTCCTACAATGAGCAGTTCTTC,CATSSNRASYNEQFF
TRBD2,TRBV6-5,.,TRBJ2-3,TGTGCCAGCAGTTCGCGGGGGGGGACAGATACGCAGTATTTT,CASSSRGGTDTQYF
TRBD2,TRBV7-9,.,TRBJ2-7,TGTGCCAGCAGCTTAGAGTCAACGAGCGGGAAGGCCTACGAGCAGTACTTC,CASSLESTSGKAYEQYF
.,TRBV7-2,.,TRBJ2-4,TGTGCCAGCAGCCCAACTTACGTAATAGCCAAAAACATTCAGTACTTC,CASSPTYVIAKNIQYF
TRBD1,TRBV14,.,TRBJ1-6,TGTGCCAGCAGCCAAGACAGGGGGAAAGGTAATTCACCCCTCCACTTT,CASSQDRGKGNSPLHF
TRBD1,TRBV19,.,TRBJ2-1,TGTGCCAGTAGGCCTGACAGGGGGCGATTTCCCAATGAGCAGTTCTTC,CASRPDRGRFPNEQFF
.,TRBV18,.,TRBJ2-1,TGTGCCAGCTCACTCTATAGCGGATCCTACAATGAGCAGTTCTTC,CASSLYSGSYNEQFF
.,TRBV23-1,.,TRBJ1-2,TGCGCCAGCAGTCCGGGGAATCTTGGCTACACCTTC,CASSPGNLGYTF
TRBD1,TRBV4-1,.,TRBJ1-2,TGCGCCAGCAGCCAAGTGCAGGGGGCTTGGTCCGACTATGGCTACACCTTC,CASSQVQGAWSDYGYTF
TRBD1,TRBV2,.,TRBJ2-1,TGTGCCAGCACCAAGGACAGGGATGAGCAGTTCTTC,CASTKDRDEQFF
.,TRBV7-2,few,TRBJ1-1,TGTGCCAGCAGCTTACGGGCGGGGTACGCTGAAGCTTTCTTT,CASSLRAGYAEAFF
TRBD2,TRBV16,.,TRBJ2-2,TGTGCCAGCAGCCAATTTGGTAACGCGGGGGGCCTGAACACCGGGGAGCTGTTTTTT,CASSQFGNAGGLNTGELFF
.,TRBV5-6,few,TRBJ2-5,TGTGCCAGCAGCTTCGGCGGGACCCAGTACTTC,CASSFGGTQYF
TRBD2,TRBV5-1,.,TRBJ2-1,TGCGCCAGCAGCCCGGCGGGTAGCGGGAGTCCCTACAATGAGCAGTTCTTC,CASSPAGSGSPYNEQFF
.,TRBV7-2,.,TRBJ2-2,TGTGCCAGCAGCTCCAACTTGAACACCGGGGAGCTGTTTTTT,CASSSNLNTGELFF
.,TRBV11-2,once,TRBJ1-1,TGTGCCAGCTGTTTCGGACATCGGGACACTGAAGCTTTCTTT,CASCFGHRDTEAFF
.,TRBV28,.,TRBJ1-6,TGTGCCAGCCGGGCAGGGAATTCACCCCTCCACTTT,CASRAGNSPLHF
.,TRBV7-9,.,TRBJ1-4,TGTGCCAGCAGCTTACCCGGTACAGGGAGACGGGAAAAACTGTTTTTT,CASSLPGTGRREKLFF
TRBD1,TRBV18,.,TRBJ2-3,TGTGCCAGCTCGGGACAGGGCGATTCTAGCACAGATACGCAGTATTTT,CASSGQGDSSTDTQYF
.,TRBV21-1,few,TRBJ1-1,TGTGCCAGCAGCAAAGTTGGGGACAGTGAGAACACTGAAGCTTTCTTT,CASSKVGDSENTEAFF
.,TRBV9,.,TRBJ1-1,TGTGCCAGCAGCGTAGTGGAGGGCACTGAAGCTTTCTTT,CASSVVEGTEAFF
TRBD2,TRBV6-4,.,TRBJ2-1,TGTGCCAGCAGTACGCTAGCGGGGGTTCTCAATGAGCAGTTCTTC,CASSTLAGVLNEQFF
TRBD1,TRBV5-1,.,TRBJ2-1,TGCGCCAGCAGCTTGGGGACAGGGGTTTCCAATGAGCAGTTCTTC,CASSLGTGVSNEQFF
.,TRBV4-1,once,TRBJ2-1,TGCGCCAGCAGCCAAGGGCAAACCTACAATGAGCAGTTCTTC,CASSQGQTYNEQFF
TRBD1,TRBV27,.,TRBJ1-5,TGTGCCAGCAGTCGACAGGGGGAATCTCGGCCCCAGCATTTT,CASSRQGESRPQHF
.,TRBV3-1/TRBV3-2,.,TRBJ1-6,TGTGCCAGCAGCCGGGCGGGGACCTTTAATTCACCCCTCCACTTT,CASSRAGTFNSPLHF
.,TRBV3-1/TRBV3-2,.,TRBJ1-6,TGTGCCAGCAGCCAAGGAGACTACTCACCCCTCCACTTT,CASSQGDYSPLHF
.,TRBV7-9,.,TRBJ2-3,TGTGCCAGCAGCACGAGGGACGGTAGTAGGGGGACAGATACGCAGTATTTT,CASSTRDGSRGTDTQYF
.,TRBV7-2,.,TRBJ2-7,TGTGCCAGCAGCCGGCGGGGTTCCTACGAGCAGTACTTC,CASSRRGSYEQYF
.,TRBV10-3,once,TRBJ1-2,TGTGCCATCAGTGTCCCCGACTCAAGACAGACATATGGCTACACCTTC,CAISVPDSRQTYGYTF
.,TRBV4-1,.,TRBJ1-2,TGCGCCAGCAGCCAATCACCGGGAACCCAGTTTTACTATGGCTACACCTTC,CASSQSPGTQFYYGYTF
TRBD1,TRBV10-3,.,TRBJ1-5,TGTGCCACAAAACCCGGGACAGGGCACAATCAGCCCCAGCATTTT,CATKPGTGHNQPQHF
TRBD1,TRBV28,once,TRBJ1-1,TGTGCCAGCAGTTTATCGGGACAGGGGGCAAATGAAGCTTTCTTT,CASSLSGQGANEAFF
TRBD1,TRBV4-2,.,TRBJ2-6,TGTGCCAGCAGCCAGGCCGGGACAGGGTTCTCTGGGGCCAACGTCCTGACTTTC,CASSQAGTGFSGANVLTF
.,TRBV2,.,TRBJ1-6,TGTGCCAGCAGTGCGGGGAGGTCACCCCTCCACTTT,CASSAGRSPLHF
TRBD1,TRBV4-1,.,TRBJ2-5,TGCGCCAGCAGCCACGGGACAGGTCCTGAGACCCAGTACTTC,CASSHGTGPETQYF
.,TRBV28,.,TRBJ2-7,TGTGCCAGCAGATCTCAGGGGAGTTCCTACGAGCAGTACTTC,CASRSQGSSYEQYF
.,TRBV5-1,.,TRBJ2-2,TGCGCCAGCAGCCTACCCTCCGCGGGGAACACCGGGGAGCTGTTTTTT,CASSLPSAGNTGELFF
TRBD1,TRBV6-5,.,TRBJ1-2,TGTGCCAGCGGAGGGGGCTTCAACTATGGCTACACCTTC,CASGGGFNYGYTF
.,TRBV19,.,TRBJ2-1,TGTGCCAGTAGTAGGGCGGGTAGCTCCTACAATGAGCAGTTCTTC,CASSRAGSSYNEQFF
.,TRBV7-9,few,TRBJ1-2,TGTGCCAGCAGCTTATTGGACGGGAGTAACTATGGCTACACCTTC,CASSLLDGSNYGYTF
.,TRBV19,.,TRBJ2-3,TGTGCCAGTAGTATCCAGGGTCTCTCCACAGATACGCAGTATTTT,CASSIQGLSTDTQYF
TRBD2,TRBV7-9,.,TRBJ2-7,TGTGCCAGCAGCGATGGACTAGCGGTCTCCTACGAGCAGTACTTC,CASSDGLAVSYEQYF
.,TRBV18,.,TRBJ1-5,TGTGCCAGCTCGCAGGGGAATCAGCCCCAGCATTTT,CASSQGNQPQHF
.,TRBV12-3/TRBV12-4,once,TRBJ1-2,TGTGCCAGCAGTTTTATTTCAGGGGCCGGCTACACCTTC,CASSFISGAGYTF
.,TRBV18,.,TRBJ1-5,TGTGCCAGCTCACGGGACTTTAGCAATCAGCCCCAGCATTTT,CASSRDFSNQPQHF